This TCR beta chain was profiled in a study of cytomegalovirus exposure and HLA in healthy donors. At the level of the study: As an earlier analysis found, around 190 million T cells yielded around 110 million unique TCR beta sequences. Study findings and constraints: Usually a TCR sequence was rare, but some public TCRs were found in many donors. Common viral pathogens were later found to be apparently linked to several of the most significant clusters.

Healthy bone marrow donors made up the donors. About this clone itself: What it binds is unknown.

PCR employed 60 Vbeta and 13 Jbeta primers. The assay was immunoSEQ multiplex PCR, and TCRdb's table has in-frame clones only and misses some. The top ten clones hold approximately 4.2% of a sample with about 140,000 clones, approximately 75% of them seen once. The trim removed 1 base at V and 4 bases at J, leaving 4 bases unmatched. CDR3 length: 16 residues. Germline assignment: CDR1 SEHNR and CDR2 FQNEAQ (reference sequence). The chain employs TRBV7-9 and TRBJ2-5; 12 bases fit TRBD2. The sequence was collected from a man aged 50 or older in good health and CMV-seropositive. Sequences were obtained from PBMCs. This chain's CDR3 is CASSLELAGGRETQYF. The CDR3 region has the DNA TGTGCCAGCAGCTTAGAACTAGCGGGGGGACGAGAGACCCAGTACTTC.